This is a list of T cell receptor beta chains from one sample in a study of response to subunit inactivated influenza vaccine. TCRdb re-derived calls from the RT-PCR reads in MiXCR, one entry per CDR3 protein. The sample carries about 180,000 distinct CDR3 sequences, around 8.8% recorded once. The source was non-naive T cells sorted from PBMCs, collected on the day of vaccination. These receptors came from a man aged 45-65 years who received an inactivated influenza vaccine. CDR3s include the opening cysteine and the closing phenylalanine or tryptophan. The order of the fields is D gene, J gene, V gene, clone size, CDR3 DNA, CDR3 protein. D genes are given only for firm matches. Some rows have no size entry. The others give once, few or many, or a class for an expanded clone.

D gene: -; J gene: TRBJ2-7; V gene: TRBV6-6; clone size: few; CDR3 DNA: TGTGCCAGCAGTTACGACGCCACCTACGAGCAGTACTTC; CDR3 protein: CASSYDATYEQYF
D gene: TRBD1; J gene: TRBJ1-1; V gene: TRBV28; clone size: many; CDR3 DNA: TGTGCCAGCAGTATACAGGGGGCGCGAGGTGAAGCTTTCTTT; CDR3 protein: CASSIQGARGEAFF
D gene: -; J gene: TRBJ2-1; V gene: TRBV5-6; clone size: few; CDR3 DNA: TGTGCCAGCAGCTTTGCAGTCCATGAGCAGTTCTTC; CDR3 protein: CASSFAVHEQFF
D gene: -; J gene: TRBJ1-6; V gene: TRBV20-1; clone size: few; CDR3 DNA: TGCAGTGCTAGAGTTACTGACTCCTATAATTCACCCCTCCACTTT; CDR3 protein: CSARVTDSYNSPLHF
D gene: -; J gene: TRBJ2-1; V gene: TRBV7-7; clone size: few; CDR3 DNA: TGTGCTAGCAGCTTAGGGGTATCCTACAATGAGCAGTTCTTC; CDR3 protein: CASSLGVSYNEQFF
D gene: -; J gene: TRBJ2-1; V gene: TRBV7-9; clone size: -; CDR3 DNA: TGTGCCAGCAGCTCGGGGACGTCCCGCAATGAGCAGTTCTTC; CDR3 protein: CASSSGTSRNEQFF
D gene: TRBD1; J gene: TRBJ1-3; V gene: TRBV4-3; clone size: many; CDR3 DNA: TGCGCCAGCAGCCCCCGGACAGGGGGGGGAAACACCATATATTTT; CDR3 protein: CASSPRTGGGNTIYF
D gene: TRBD2; J gene: TRBJ2-5; V gene: TRBV5-4; clone size: few; CDR3 DNA: TGTGCCAGCAGCTTGGGGACTAGCGTTGAGACCCAGTACTTC; CDR3 protein: CASSLGTSVETQYF
D gene: -; J gene: TRBJ2-3; V gene: TRBV18; clone size: many; CDR3 DNA: TGTGCCAGCTCAAAGGCCGTTGGGGGGACCACAGATACGCAGTATTTT; CDR3 protein: CASSKAVGGTTDTQYF
D gene: TRBD1; J gene: TRBJ2-2; V gene: TRBV4-3; clone size: many; CDR3 DNA: TGCGCCAGCAGCCGACAGGGGGAGACCGGGGAGCTGTTTTTT; CDR3 protein: CASSRQGETGELFF
D gene: TRBD2; J gene: TRBJ2-4; V gene: TRBV18; clone size: many; CDR3 DNA: TGTGCCAGCTCACCAGGAGCGGGGGCAAACATTCAGTACTTC; CDR3 protein: CASSPGAGANIQYF
D gene: -; J gene: TRBJ2-7; V gene: TRBV5-5; clone size: -; CDR3 DNA: TGTGCCAGCCTCAAAGGGGGGCACTATTCCTACGAGCAGTACTTC; CDR3 protein: CASLKGGHYSYEQYF
D gene: TRBD1; J gene: TRBJ2-2; V gene: TRBV9; clone size: few; CDR3 DNA: TGTGCCAGCAGCCCAGGGGACAGGAACACCGGGGAGCTGTTTTTT; CDR3 protein: CASSPGDRNTGELFF
D gene: TRBD2; J gene: TRBJ2-5; V gene: TRBV7-2; clone size: many; CDR3 DNA: TGTGCCAGCCACGGGAGGGCCCGTGAGACCCAGTACTTC; CDR3 protein: CASHGRARETQYF
D gene: -; J gene: TRBJ2-1; V gene: TRBV18; clone size: few; CDR3 DNA: TGTGCCAGCTCAGGCCGGACAGCATACAATGAGCAGTTCTTC; CDR3 protein: CASSGRTAYNEQFF
D gene: -; J gene: TRBJ2-1; V gene: TRBV28; clone size: -; CDR3 DNA: TGTGCCAGCAGTTGGCGGGACAGATACTACAATGAGCAGTTCTTC; CDR3 protein: CASSWRDRYYNEQFF
D gene: -; J gene: TRBJ2-3; V gene: TRBV14; clone size: many; CDR3 DNA: TGTGCCAGCAGCCGACAGTTGGCTAGCACAGATACGCAGTATTTT; CDR3 protein: CASSRQLASTDTQYF
D gene: TRBD2; J gene: TRBJ2-1; V gene: TRBV4-1; clone size: few; CDR3 DNA: TGCGCCAGCAGCACTAGCGGGAGCTACAATGAGCAGTTCTTC; CDR3 protein: CASSTSGSYNEQFF
D gene: TRBD2; J gene: TRBJ2-7; V gene: TRBV20-1; clone size: few; CDR3 DNA: TGCAGTGCTAGTAGGGAGGGCGAGCAGTACTTC; CDR3 protein: CSASREGEQYF
D gene: -; J gene: TRBJ2-3; V gene: TRBV4-2; clone size: few; CDR3 DNA: TGTGCCAGCAGCCAAGGGGTTGCCAGCACAGATACGCAGTATTTT; CDR3 protein: CASSQGVASTDTQYF
D gene: -; J gene: TRBJ2-5; V gene: TRBV20-1; clone size: -; CDR3 DNA: TGCAGTGCTAGATCCCGGGACTCACAAGAGACCCAGTACTTC; CDR3 protein: CSARSRDSQETQYF
D gene: TRBD2; J gene: TRBJ2-1; V gene: TRBV2; clone size: few; CDR3 DNA: TGTGCCAGCAGGGAACTAGCGGGAGGGTACAATGAGCAGTTCTTC; CDR3 protein: CASRELAGGYNEQFF
D gene: -; J gene: TRBJ2-2; V gene: TRBV19; clone size: few; CDR3 DNA: TGTGCCAGTAGTACGGGGACGGTAAACACCGGGGAGCTGTTTTTT; CDR3 protein: CASSTGTVNTGELFF
D gene: -; J gene: TRBJ2-7; V gene: TRBV27; clone size: many; CDR3 DNA: TGTGCCAGCAGTTTAGGCAGGTGGTCCTACGAGCAGTACTTC; CDR3 protein: CASSLGRWSYEQYF
D gene: -; J gene: TRBJ2-3; V gene: TRBV10-2; clone size: many; CDR3 DNA: TGCGCCAGCAGTGATATGTCGGATACGCAGTATTTT; CDR3 protein: CASSDMSDTQYF
D gene: TRBD2; J gene: TRBJ2-3; V gene: TRBV27; clone size: -; CDR3 DNA: TGTGCCAGCAGTTTAATCCCTAGCGGGGGCCTGGATACGCAGTATTTT; CDR3 protein: CASSLIPSGGLDTQYF
D gene: -; J gene: TRBJ2-3; V gene: TRBV12-3/TRBV12-4; clone size: many; CDR3 DNA: TGTGCCAGCAGTACCGGGACAAACACAGATACGCAGTATTTT; CDR3 protein: CASSTGTNTDTQYF
D gene: TRBD1; J gene: TRBJ2-1; V gene: TRBV20-1; clone size: few; CDR3 DNA: TGCAGTGCTGTGGACAGGGGCGTTAGGAATGAGCAGTTCTTC; CDR3 protein: CSAVDRGVRNEQFF
D gene: TRBD1; J gene: TRBJ1-5; V gene: TRBV6-2/TRBV6-3; clone size: few; CDR3 DNA: TGTGCCAGCAGTAGGACAGGGAAGGTGAGCAATCAGCCCCAGCATTTT; CDR3 protein: CASSRTGKVSNQPQHF
D gene: -; J gene: TRBJ2-6; V gene: TRBV5-1; clone size: -; CDR3 DNA: TGCGCCAGCAGACCCCAGGGGGGGGGGGCCAACGTCCTGACTTTC; CDR3 protein: CASRPQGGGANVLTF
D gene: -; J gene: TRBJ2-1; V gene: TRBV5-4; clone size: few; CDR3 DNA: TGTGCCAGCAGCTTGGTCGGTACGAGAAATGAGCAGTTCTTC; CDR3 protein: CASSLVGTRNEQFF
D gene: TRBD1; J gene: TRBJ2-4; V gene: TRBV15; clone size: few; CDR3 DNA: TGTGCCACCAGCAGTCGGACAGGGAATACCAAAAACATTCAGTACTTC; CDR3 protein: CATSSRTGNTKNIQYF
D gene: -; J gene: TRBJ1-5; V gene: TRBV6-1; clone size: -; CDR3 DNA: TGTGCCAGCAGCGTAAATCCGGGCCATAATAGCAATCAGCCCCAGCATTTT; CDR3 protein: CASSVNPGHNSNQPQHF
D gene: -; J gene: TRBJ1-5; V gene: TRBV28; clone size: many; CDR3 DNA: TGTGCCAGCATGCTTTGGGGCAATCAGCCCCAGCATTTT; CDR3 protein: CASMLWGNQPQHF
D gene: -; J gene: TRBJ1-2; V gene: TRBV4-3; clone size: few; CDR3 DNA: TGCGCCAGCAGCCAAGGGGGCAATAACTATGGCTACACCTTC; CDR3 protein: CASSQGGNNYGYTF
D gene: TRBD1; J gene: TRBJ1-1; V gene: TRBV10-3; clone size: few; CDR3 DNA: TGTGCCATCAGAGGGGTTGGACAGGCAAACACTGAAGCTTTCTTT; CDR3 protein: CAIRGVGQANTEAFF
D gene: -; J gene: TRBJ1-2; V gene: TRBV10-3; clone size: -; CDR3 DNA: TGTGCCATCGGTGAGTCGACGGCTAACTATGGCTACACCTTC; CDR3 protein: CAIGESTANYGYTF
D gene: TRBD1; J gene: TRBJ2-1; V gene: TRBV28; clone size: few; CDR3 DNA: TGTGCCAGCAGTTTATACGACAGGGCACTCTACAATGAGCAGTTCTTC; CDR3 protein: CASSLYDRALYNEQFF
D gene: TRBD2; J gene: TRBJ2-7; V gene: TRBV7-6; clone size: -; CDR3 DNA: TGTGCCAGCAGCCCGTTTCGGACTAGCGGGAGGGCCTCCTACGAGCAGTACTTC; CDR3 protein: CASSPFRTSGRASYEQYF
D gene: TRBD2; J gene: TRBJ2-1; V gene: TRBV27; clone size: -; CDR3 DNA: TGTGCCAGCAGTTTAGCGGGGGGATTCAATGAGCAGTTCTTC; CDR3 protein: CASSLAGGFNEQFF
D gene: TRBD1; J gene: TRBJ1-3; V gene: TRBV11-2; clone size: few; CDR3 DNA: TGTGCCAGCAGCCCAGACAGGGTAGTCGGAAACACCATATATTTT; CDR3 protein: CASSPDRVVGNTIYF
D gene: TRBD1; J gene: TRBJ1-1; V gene: TRBV20-1; clone size: -; CDR3 DNA: TGCAGTGCTACCTACAGGGGGATGAACACTGAAGCTTTCTTT; CDR3 protein: CSATYRGMNTEAFF
D gene: -; J gene: TRBJ2-1; V gene: TRBV9; clone size: few; CDR3 DNA: TGTGCCAGCAGCGTAGGGTCGGGTTTGGAGTACAATGAGCAGTTCTTC; CDR3 protein: CASSVGSGLEYNEQFF
D gene: -; J gene: TRBJ2-1; V gene: TRBV3-1; clone size: few; CDR3 DNA: TGTGCCAGCAGCCCGACCGTTGGCGTTTCCTACAATGAGCAGTTCTTC; CDR3 protein: CASSPTVGVSYNEQFF
D gene: -; J gene: TRBJ1-5; V gene: TRBV11-2; clone size: few; CDR3 DNA: TGTGCCAGCAGCTTATCAGGGTTCAATCAGCCCCAGCATTTT; CDR3 protein: CASSLSGFNQPQHF
D gene: TRBD2; J gene: TRBJ2-5; V gene: TRBV4-3; clone size: -; CDR3 DNA: TGCGCCAGCAGCCACGGAGGGTTGGGACGGGGGGCCCAGTACTTC; CDR3 protein: CASSHGGLGRGAQYF
D gene: -; J gene: TRBJ2-3; V gene: TRBV28; clone size: few; CDR3 DNA: TGTGCCAGCAGTTCCCCCCCCCGGAGCAGCACAGATACGCAGTATTTT; CDR3 protein: CASSSPPRSSTDTQYF
D gene: -; J gene: TRBJ1-1; V gene: TRBV10-3; clone size: -; CDR3 DNA: TGTGCCATCCGTCAAGGGGTGGACACTGAAGCTTTCTTT; CDR3 protein: CAIRQGVDTEAFF
D gene: -; J gene: TRBJ2-7; V gene: TRBV7-2; clone size: few; CDR3 DNA: TGTGCCAGCAGCCGAACCGACGGACCCCAAACCTCCTACGAGCAGTACTTC; CDR3 protein: CASSRTDGPQTSYEQYF
D gene: -; J gene: TRBJ1-1; V gene: TRBV5-1; clone size: many; CDR3 DNA: TGCGCCAGCAGCTTGAGTACAGCTTCGAGGAACACTGAAGCTTTCTTT; CDR3 protein: CASSLSTASRNTEAFF
D gene: TRBD2; J gene: TRBJ2-4; V gene: TRBV7-2; clone size: many; CDR3 DNA: TGTGCCAGCAGCCCCGGCCTAGCGGGTGGAAACATTCAGTACTTC; CDR3 protein: CASSPGLAGGNIQYF
D gene: TRBD1; J gene: TRBJ2-5; V gene: TRBV5-5; clone size: many; CDR3 DNA: TGTGCCAGCAGCTATAGGACAGGGTCCCAAGAGACCCAGTACTTC; CDR3 protein: CASSYRTGSQETQYF
D gene: TRBD1; J gene: TRBJ1-1; V gene: TRBV11-2; clone size: many; CDR3 DNA: TGTGCCAGCAGCCTACAAAGACAGGGAACAGGGGGACACACTGAAGCTTTCTTT; CDR3 protein: CASSLQRQGTGGHTEAFF
D gene: TRBD1; J gene: TRBJ1-1; V gene: TRBV6-1; clone size: few; CDR3 DNA: TGTGCCAGCTCCGGGACAGGGGGAAGGATGAACATGAACACTGAAGCTTTCTTT; CDR3 protein: CASSGTGGRMNMNTEAFF